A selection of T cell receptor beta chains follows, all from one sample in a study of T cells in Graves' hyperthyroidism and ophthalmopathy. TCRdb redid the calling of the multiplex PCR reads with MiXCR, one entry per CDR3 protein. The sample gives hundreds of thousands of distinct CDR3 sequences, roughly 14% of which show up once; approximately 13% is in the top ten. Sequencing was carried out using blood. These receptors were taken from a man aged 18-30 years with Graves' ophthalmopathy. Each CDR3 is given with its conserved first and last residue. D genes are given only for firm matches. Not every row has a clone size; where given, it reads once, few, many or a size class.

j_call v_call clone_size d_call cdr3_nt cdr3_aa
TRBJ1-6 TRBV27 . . TGTGCCAGCAGTACCGGACAGCGGGGTCCCCTCCACTTT CASSTGQRGPLHF
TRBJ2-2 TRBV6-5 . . TGTGCCAGCAGTTACGTGGTTAAGAGCACCGGGGAGCTGTTTTTT CASSYVVKSTGELFF
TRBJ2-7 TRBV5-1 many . TGCGCCAGCAGCTTGGCCGCCTCAGCGACCTACGAGCAGTACTTC CASSLAASATYEQYF
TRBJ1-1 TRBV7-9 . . TGTGCCAGCAGCTTATTGGTGGGGGGGGGTTGGACTGAAGCTTTCTTT CASSLLVGGGWTEAFF
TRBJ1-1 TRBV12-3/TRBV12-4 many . TGTGCCAGCAGTGCCAACAGGGAGGTCGCTGAAGCTTTCTTT CASSANREVAEAFF
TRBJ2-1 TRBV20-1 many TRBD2 TGCAGTGCTAGTAGGGGACTAGCCTACAATGAGCAGTTCTTC CSASRGLAYNEQFF
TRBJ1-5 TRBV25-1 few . TGTGCCAGCACTCCACTGGTTCGTACGGCTCAGCCCCAGCATTTT CASTPLVRTAQPQHF
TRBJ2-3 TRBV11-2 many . TGTGCCAGCAGCTTATTGAGGCCGGATACGCAGTATTTT CASSLLRPDTQYF
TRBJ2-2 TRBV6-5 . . TGTGCCAGCAGTTACTCTTGGGTTCAGATAAACACCGGGGAGCTGTTTTTT CASSYSWVQINTGELFF
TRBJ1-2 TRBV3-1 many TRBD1 TGTGCCAGCAGCAGGGACAGGGAAATAGATGGCTACACCTTC CASSRDREIDGYTF
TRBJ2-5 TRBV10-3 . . TGTGCCATCAGTGAGTCGCCGGAGACCCAGTACTTC CAISESPETQYF
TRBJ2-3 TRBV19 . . TGTGCCAGTAAGGTAACAGCTACCACAGATACGCAGTATTTT CASKVTATTDTQYF
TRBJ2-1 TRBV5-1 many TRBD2 TGCGCCAGCAGCTTGGGACTAGCGGGGGACGGCTACAATGAGCAGTTCTTC CASSLGLAGDGYNEQFF
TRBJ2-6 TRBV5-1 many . TGCGCCAGCAGCTTCAGTGGGGCCAACGTCCTGACTTTC CASSFSGANVLTF
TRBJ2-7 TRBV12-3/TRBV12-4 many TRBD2 TGTGCCAGCAGTTTTTATCTGTCCTCGGAGCGGGGGCCCCCCTACGAGCAGTACTTC CASSFYLSSERGPPYEQYF
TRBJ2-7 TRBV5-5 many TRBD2 TGTGCCAGCAGCTTGAAGCTCATCCCAGCGGGGGACTCCTACGAGCAGTACTTC CASSLKLIPAGDSYEQYF